This entry lists 15 T cell receptor beta chains sequenced from one sample in a study of cytomegalovirus exposure and HLA in healthy donors (TCRdb year 2017). Libraries came from the immunoSEQ multiplex PCR assay. TCRdb retrieved this table from immuneACCESS and kept in-frame rearrangements only. Not all clones are present; in checked studies, unresolved V genes account for under half, and no reason is known for the remainder. The sample records roughly 150,000 clones, just under 90% of which are singletons. The top ten clones comprise around 10% of the sample. Sequenced input: PBMCs. Source of these receptors: a woman under 30 in good health and CMV-seropositive.

The chain couples TRBV7-9 to TRBJ2-7; a possible D gene is TRBD1 (5 bases). Trimming shortened V by 5 bases and J by 3 bases, and 8 bases separated the two germline ends. CDR3 length equals 12 residues. Germline values: CDR1 SEHNR, CDR2 FQNEAQ (reference sequence). CDR3 sequence: CASSPDIYEQYF. CDR3 sequence (DNA): TGTGCCAGCAGCCCGGACATCTACGAGCAGTACTTC.

The rearrangement links TRBV27 to TRBJ2-1, with 11 bases aligning to TRBD2. The germline CDR1 and CDR2 sequences are MNHEY and SMNVEV (reference sequence). The CDR3 totals 15 residues. V trimming: 4 bases; J trimming: 3 bases; junction bases outside the gene matches: 2. The chain's CDR3 is CASSSTSGSYNEQFF. The CDR3 DNA follows: TGTGCCAGCAGTTCAACTAGCGGGAGCTACAATGAGCAGTTCTTC.

V and J are TRBV9 and TRBJ2-7; 13 bases line up with TRBD2. V was clipped by 0 bases and J by 6 bases; unmatched bases: 3. Germline CDR1 is SGDLS and CDR2 is YYNGEE. CDR3 length: 15 residues. CDR3 DNA sequence: TGTGCCAGCAGCGTAGGGACTAGCGGGAGTTCCGAGCAGTACTTC. This sequence encodes CASSVGTSGSSEQYF.

This chain joins TRBV4-1 and TRBJ1-2; D is uncertain. Per the germline V gene, CDR1 is MGHRA and CDR2 is YSYEKL. The CDR3 has 14 amino acids. Trimming took off 0 bases at V and 5 bases at J, with 10 bases between the two ends. The CDR3 loop is CASSQEAEGYGYTF. CDR3 in DNA: TGCGCCAGCAGCCAAGAAGCGGAAGGGTATGGCTACACCTTC.

J is TRBJ2-3 and V is TRBV9; 10 bases line up with TRBD2. From germline, CDR1 is SGDLS and CDR2 YYNGEE. The V segment lost 0 bases and the J segment 4 bases; nucleotides outside the gene matches: 5. The CDR3 loop spans 16 amino acids. The CDR3 loop reads CASSVGSGRKSDTQYF. The CDR3 DNA sequence: TGTGCCAGCAGCGTAGGTAGCGGGAGGAAGTCAGATACGCAGTATTTT.

The V call is TRBV11-1, the J call TRBJ2-7; 8 bases match TRBD2. V gave up 4 bases and J gave up 3 bases; unmatched junction bases: 2. The CDR3 is 13 residues long. The germline V gene has CDR1 SGHAT and CDR2 FQDESV (reference sequence). In DNA, the CDR3 is TGTGCCAGCAGCTGGACTAGCCTCTACGAGCAGTACTTC. Protein: CASSWTSLYEQYF.

The chain carries TRBV2 and TRBJ2-5; D is uncertain. The CDR3 is 12 residues long. V lost 3 bases and J lost 0, with 2 bases in between. The germline CDR1 and CDR2 sequences are SNHLY and FYNNEI. The DNA of the CDR3 is TGTGCCAGCAGTGACAACCAAGAGACCCAGTACTTC. Its protein is CASSDNQETQYF.

The chain recombines TRBV30 with TRBJ2-1; 12 positions match TRBD2. Germline V gives CDR1 GTSNPN, CDR2 SVGIG (reference sequence). The V gene end was trimmed by 4 bases and the J gene end by 4 bases; junction bases not matched to a gene: 8. There are 16 residues in the CDR3. Here the CDR3 DNA reads TGTGCCTGGACTAGCGGGAGGGCCCCTTTTTACAATGAGCAGTTCTTC. As protein: CAWTSGRAPFYNEQFF.

V usage is TRBV18 and J usage is TRBJ2-1; 13 nucleotides agree with TRBD2. V trimming: 6 bases; J trimming: 8 bases; junction bases outside the gene matches: 4. This CDR3 contains 14 residues. Germline V gene data show CDR1 as KGHSH and CDR2 as LQKENI. The CDR3 region is CASSPGLAGDEQFF. The CDR3 nucleotides read TGTGCCAGCTCCCCCGGACTAGCGGGAGATGAGCAGTTCTTC.

The chain uses TRBV5-6 and TRBJ2-7; 9 bases agree with TRBD2. Unmatched junction bases numbered 8, after V lost 0 bases and J lost 7 bases. Germline V gene sequence: CDR1 SGHDT, CDR2 YYEEEE. This CDR3 region has 15 residues. The CDR3 bases are TGTGCCAGCAGCTTGGCCGAGGGACTAGCCTCTGAGCAGTACTTC. Protein sequence: CASSLAEGLASEQYF. Drawing the rest from reference TRBV5-6 and TRBJ2-7, the complete variable domain is DAGVTQSPTHLIKTRGQQVTLRCSPKSGHDTVSWYQQALGQGPQFIFQYYEEEERQRGNFPDRFSGHQFPNYSSELNVNALLLGDSALYLCASSLAEGLASEQYFGPGTRLTVT.

The V and J genes are TRBV4-2 and TRBJ2-7, with D perhaps matching TRBD2 (6 bases). Germline values: CDR1 LGHNA, CDR2 YNFKEQ. V gave up 0 bases and J gave up 4 bases, with 10 bases separating them. The CDR3 is 14 amino acids. The CDR3 nucleotides are TGTGCCAGCAGCCAAGATCTCGGGGGATACGAGCAGTACTTC. Translated, it gives CASSQDLGGYEQYF.

CDR3 coding DNA: TGCGCCAGCAGCGGAACATGGGGCGGTAGGTCCTACAATGAGCAGTTCTTC. It translates to CASSGTWGGRSYNEQFF. The chain employs TRBV5-1 and TRBJ2-1; the D gene is possibly TRBD1 (5 bases). CDR1 is SGHRS and CDR2 is YFSETQ in the germline V gene. The CDR3 has 17 residues. Trimming removed 4 bases at V and 1 base at J, with 18 bases between.

The V and J genes are TRBV10-3 and TRBJ1-2; no clear D gene. Germline CDR1 and CDR2: ENHRY and SYGVKD. The CDR3 loop spans 14 amino acids. Trimming pared 0 bases from V and 3 bases from J, leaving 8 bases between. The CDR3: CAISESKEHYGYTF. DNA for the CDR3: TGTGCCATCAGTGAGTCGAAAGAGCACTATGGCTACACCTTC.

The CDR3 DNA reads as TGTGCCAGCAGCCCTTTAGACAGGAACACCGGGGAGCTGTTTTTT. This translates into CASSPLDRNTGELFF. V usage is TRBV13 and J usage is TRBJ2-2; TRBD1 might be the D (5 bases). The CDR3 contains 15 residues. Germline V CDR1 and CDR2: PRHDT, FYEKMQ (reference sequence). Trimming stripped 5 bases from V and 1 base from J, with 11 bases between.

As to this clone: Other nucleotide sequences in the sample specify the same CDR3. The CDR3 protein is CASSLEGSGSYEQYF. CDR3 sequence (DNA): TGTGCCAGCAGCTTAGAAGGCTCGGGTTCCTACGAGCAGTACTTC. This rearrangement joins TRBV11-2 to TRBJ2-7; no clear D gene. Germline V gene lookup returns CDR1 SGHAT and CDR2 FQNNGV. The CDR3 covers 15 residues. Trimming removed 0 bases at V and 1 base at J, with 10 bases between.